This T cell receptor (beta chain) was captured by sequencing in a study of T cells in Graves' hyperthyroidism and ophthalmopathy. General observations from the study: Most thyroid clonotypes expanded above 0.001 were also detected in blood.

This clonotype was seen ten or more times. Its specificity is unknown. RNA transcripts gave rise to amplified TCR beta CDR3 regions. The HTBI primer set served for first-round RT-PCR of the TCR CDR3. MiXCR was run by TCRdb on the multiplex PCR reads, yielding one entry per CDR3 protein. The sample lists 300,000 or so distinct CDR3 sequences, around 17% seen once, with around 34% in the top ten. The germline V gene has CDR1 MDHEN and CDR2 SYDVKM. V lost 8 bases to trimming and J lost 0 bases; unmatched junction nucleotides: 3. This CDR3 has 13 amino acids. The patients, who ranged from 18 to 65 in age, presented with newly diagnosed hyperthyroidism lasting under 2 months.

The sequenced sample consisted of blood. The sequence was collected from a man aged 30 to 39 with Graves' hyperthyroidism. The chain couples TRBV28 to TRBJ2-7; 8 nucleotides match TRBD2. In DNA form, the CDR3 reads TGTGCCAGCTCCCGGGGGGGCTCCTACGAGCAGTACTTC. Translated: CASSRGGSYEQYF. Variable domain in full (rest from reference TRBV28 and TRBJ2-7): DVKVTQSSRYLVKRTGEKVFLECVQDMDHENMFWYRQDPGLGLRLIYFSYDVKMKEKGDIPEGYSVSREKKERFSLILESASTNQTSMYLCASSRGGSYEQYFGPGTRLTVT.